The 30 T cell receptor beta chains in this list originate from one sample, sequenced in a study of identical twins. MiXCR, run by TCRdb on the 5' RACE reads, gives a single entry per CDR3 protein. The sample holds more than 600,000 distinct CDR3 sequences; over 15% are singletons and the top ten take 13%. This sample also appeared in a second study, on T cells expressing NK-cell markers.

The source material was PBMCs. Every receptor here comes from a woman under 30 in good health.

This rearrangement joins TRBV6-2 or TRBV6-3 to TRBJ2-7; D tentatively fits TRBD1 or TRBD2 (6 bases each). This CDR3 region has 17 residues. The V gene lost 4 bases and the J gene lost 2 bases, with 21 bases spanning the gap. The germline V gene encodes CDR1 MNHEY and CDR2 SVGEGT. The CDR3 nucleotides are TGTGCCAGCAGTTTACCACCTTGGGGGGACAATCCCTACGAGCAGTACTTC. This gives the protein CASSLPPWGDNPYEQYF.

This clonotype has more than one count but fewer than ten. The chain joins TRBV3-1 to TRBJ1-6; D may be TRBD1 (6 bases). V lost 6 bases and J lost 6, with 18 bases in between. Germline V CDR1 and CDR2: LGHDT, YNNKEL (reference sequence). CDR3 length: 16 amino acids. In DNA, the CDR3 is TGTGCCAGCAGTCTAGCACAGGGTTCGGGTAATTCACCCCTCCACTTT. This translates into CASSLAQGSGNSPLHF.

This rearrangement joins TRBV4-3 to TRBJ1-6; 7 nucleotides match TRBD1. CDR1 and CDR2 (germline): LGHNA, YSLEER. V was pared by 4 bases and J by 7 bases, with 10 bases of the junction left unmatched. The CDR3 is made up of 16 amino acids. The CDR3 coding sequence is TGCGCCAGCAGCCCTGAGGCCGGGACAGACAATTCACCCCTCCACTTT. Amino acids: CASSPEAGTDNSPLHF.

The chain joins TRBV12-3 or TRBV12-4 to TRBJ2-1, with D perhaps matching TRBD1 (6 bases). The CDR3 consists of 15 residues. V lost 2 bases and J lost 4, with 12 bases in between. This CDR3 reads CASSLRDTLYNEQFF. The CDR3 bases are TGTGCCAGCAGTTTAAGGGACACCCTATACAATGAGCAGTTCTTC.

The chain is built from TRBV6-5 and TRBJ2-3; D not certain. Germline V CDR1 and CDR2: MNHEY, SVGAGI. The CDR3 extends over 14 amino acids. V dropped 2 bases and J dropped 2 bases, with 8 bases sitting between them. The CDR3 DNA sequence: TGTGCCAGCAGTTACGACGGACCCACAGATACGCAGTATTTT. This encodes CASSYDGPTDTQYF.

With respect to this clonotype: The junction does not match germline at one end; this may be a read error. The chain links TRBV12-3 or TRBV12-4 to TRBJ1-1, with D tentatively TRBD1 (5 bases). The length of the CDR3 is 12 residues. The CDR3 nucleotides read TGTGCCAGCCGTTTGGGGGGTCTCGAAGCTTTCTTT. This encodes CASRLGGLEAFF.

This clonotype turned up a few times. The V call is TRBV5-4, the J call TRBJ2-7; 9 bases are a match to TRBD1. The CDR3 spans 19 residues. The V gene end was trimmed by 3 bases and the J gene end by 2 bases; junction bases not matched to a gene: 18. Germline lookup yields CDR1 SGHNT and CDR2 YYREEE (reference sequence). DNA of the CDR3: TGTGCCAGCAGCTCCGGACCCCTTATTACAGGGGGCGGCCCCTACGAGCAGTACTTC. Its translation: CASSSGPLITGGGPYEQYF. The full variable domain, rest sourced from reference TRBV5-4 and TRBJ2-7, is ETGVTQSPTHLIKTRGQQVTLRCSSQSGHNTVSWYQQALGQGPQFIFQYYREEENGRGNFPPRFSGLQFPNYSSELNVNALELDDSALYLCASSSGPLITGGGPYEQYFGPGTRLTVT.

The chain couples TRBV6-2 or TRBV6-3 to TRBJ2-1, with TRBD2 matching over 8 bases. The CDR3 extends over 15 amino acids. Germline CDR1 MNHEY, CDR2 SVGEGT. The trim removed 0 bases at V and 4 bases at J, leaving 2 bases unmatched. Here the CDR3 DNA reads TGTGCCAGCAGTTACTCTAGCGGGATATACAATGAGCAGTTCTTC. As protein: CASSYSSGIYNEQFF.

The genes are TRBV7-9 and TRBJ1-1; D remains ambiguous. V was shortened by 0 bases and J by 8 bases, with 4 bases between the two germline ends. The CDR3 is 11 amino acids. Germline V gene sequence: CDR1 SEHNR, CDR2 FQNEAQ (reference sequence). CDR3 bases: TGTGCCAGCAGCTTAGCGGACGAAGCTTTCTTT. Its protein product is CASSLADEAFF.

This clonotype showed up just a few times. The chain employs TRBV29-1 and TRBJ2-7; 7 nucleotides match TRBD1. The germline V gene has CDR1 SQVTM and CDR2 ANQGSEA. Losses at the gene ends were 2 bases for V and 3 bases for J; bases not matched to a gene: 4. CDR3 length equals 13 residues. Here the CDR3 DNA reads TGCAGCGTTGAACCGGGACAGAACTACGAGCAGTACTTC. Translation: CSVEPGQNYEQYF.

The sample holds a few counts of this clonotype. J is TRBJ2-1 and V is TRBV14; 9 positions agree with TRBD2. Trimming cost V 3 bases and J 2 bases; bases outside gene matches: 5. Germline V gene data show CDR1 as SGHDN and CDR2 as FVKESK. This CDR3 has 16 residues. For the CDR3, the DNA is TGTGCCAGCAGCCACTTAGCGGGAGCGACCTACAATGAGCAGTTCTTC. Translating gives CASSHLAGATYNEQFF.

The J gene is TRBJ2-2, the V gene TRBV7-9; no definite D call. Per germline, CDR1 SEHNR and CDR2 FQNEAQ (reference sequence). This CDR3 region has 14 residues. V was clipped by 6 bases and J by 5 bases, with 13 bases between them. For the CDR3, the DNA is TGTGCCAGCAGATCAGGTTATAGGACCGGGGAGCTGTTTTTT. Its translation is CASRSGYRTGELFF.

This rearrangement joins TRBV7-2 to TRBJ2-1, with TRBD2 matching 11 bases. Germline assignment: CDR1 SGHTA and CDR2 FQGNSA. V shed 3 bases, J shed 4 bases, and the junction held 5 bases outside the gene matches. The CDR3 contains 16 residues. The CDR3 DNA reads TGTGCCAGCAGCTTCAGGACTAGCGGGTGGTACAATGAGCAGTTCTTC. Translating gives CASSFRTSGWYNEQFF.

In this sample, this clonotype turned up once. The V and J genes are TRBV2 and TRBJ2-1; 7 bases align to TRBD2. This CDR3 is 13 amino acids long. Germline trimming cut 4 bases from V and 10 bases from J; bases unmatched to any gene: 7. Germline assignment: CDR1 SNHLY and CDR2 FYNNEI. The CDR3 loop is CASSGGWGGEQFF. DNA of the CDR3: TGTGCCAGCAGTGGAGGCTGGGGAGGGGAGCAGTTCTTC. The variable domain in full, completed from reference TRBV2 and TRBJ2-1, reads EPEVTQTPSHQVTQMGQEVILRCVPISNHLYFYWYRQILGQKVEFLVSFYNNEISEKSEIFDDQFSVERPDGSNFTLKIRSTKLEDSAMYFCASSGGWGGEQFFGPGTRLTVL.

This clonotype has more than one count but fewer than ten. The rearrangement joins TRBV27 to TRBJ2-3; D gene ambiguous. The germline gives CDR1 MNHEY, CDR2 SMNVEV (reference sequence). CDR3 length equals 15 residues. Trimming removed 2 bases at V and 2 bases at J, with 11 bases between. In nucleotides, the CDR3 is TGTGCCAGCAGTTTAAAGGCGTCACACACAGATACGCAGTATTTT. Protein: CASSLKASHTDTQYF.

The chain joins TRBV12-3 or TRBV12-4 to TRBJ2-3; no clear D gene. The CDR3 spans 16 residues. Deletions cut 4 bases from V and 5 bases from J, with 19 bases between. The CDR3 loop reads CASSSRPVGRKDTQYF. Here the CDR3 DNA reads TGTGCCAGCAGTTCCCGTCCCGTCGGCCGCAAAGATACGCAGTATTTT.

This clonotype has just a few counts. CDR3 bases: TGTGCCAGCACCATGGGGGGGTATATGAATTCACCCCTCCACTTT. Translating gives CASTMGGYMNSPLHF. The V gene is TRBV6-1, the J gene TRBJ1-6; possible D gene TRBD1, 5 bases. The CDR3 loop spans 15 amino acids. The germline V gene encodes CDR1 MNHNS and CDR2 SASEGT. The V end was cut by 7 bases, the J end by 7 bases, with 17 bases between.

This clonotype was seen only a few times. This chain joins TRBV12-3 or TRBV12-4 and TRBJ2-3; possibly TRBD2 for D (6 bases). CDR3 length: 17 residues. Deletions cut 5 bases from V and 4 bases from J, with 22 bases between. The CDR3 protein is CASSPPGLLPNADTQYF. CDR3 nucleotides: TGTGCCAGCAGTCCACCGGGACTCCTCCCCAACGCAGATACGCAGTATTTT.

The chain employs TRBV9 and TRBJ2-3, with 12 bases identical to TRBD2. Germline V gene data show CDR1 as SGDLS and CDR2 as YYNGEE. V shed 1 base and J 9 bases; nucleotides not matched to a gene: 6. The CDR3 runs 15 residues. CDR3 amino acids: CASSVTSGGSRTQYF. The CDR3 bases are TGTGCCAGCAGCGTAACTAGCGGGGGGTCCAGGACGCAGTATTTT.

The sample holds many counts of this clonotype. In DNA, the CDR3 is TGCCTTATGAGTGGCGGGACACAAGAGACCCAGTACTTC. This sequence encodes CLMSGGTQETQYF. The chain combines TRBV20-1 with TRBJ2-5, with D possibly being TRBD1 or TRBD2 (6 bases each). Germline CDR1 reads DFQATT; CDR2 reads SNEGSKA (reference sequence). The CDR3 is 13 amino acids.

This clonotype was seen more than once but under ten times. J is TRBJ2-3 and V is TRBV4-3, with 7 bases identical to TRBD2. The germline V gene has CDR1 LGHNA and CDR2 YSLEER. J gave up 6 bases and V 4 bases, and 10 bases lay outside the gene matches. This CDR3 is built from 15 residues. CDR3 DNA: TGCGCCAGCAGCCCGAGTCTAGCCGGGGGGGATACGCAGTATTTT. It specifies CASSPSLAGGDTQYF.

This chain connects TRBV25-1 to TRBJ2-6, with a tentative D call TRBD1 (6 bases). V was cut by 2 bases and J by 2 bases, with 10 bases left in between. CDR3 length: 16 residues. Germline V gives CDR1 MGHDK, CDR2 SYGVNS. The CDR3 DNA follows: TGTGCCAGCAGTGAACGGAACAGGGCTGGGGCCAACGTCCTGACTTTC. Its protein product is CASSERNRAGANVLTF.

CDR3 amino acids: CASNPTPQYETQYF. The CDR3 DNA follows: TGTGCCAGCAACCCGACCCCACAATATGAGACCCAGTACTTC. V gene TRBV6-1 combines with J gene TRBJ2-5; D gene unclear. Per germline, CDR1 MNHNS and CDR2 SASEGT. V dropped 7 bases and J dropped 5 bases, with 17 bases sitting between them. The CDR3 is 14 residues long.

This clonotype came up a few times. The rearrangement links TRBV6-2 or TRBV6-3 to TRBJ1-3; D remains unclear. Trimming left V 6 bases short and J 2 bases short, with 11 bases between. The CDR3 extends over 14 amino acids. CDR1 is MNHEY, CDR2 SVGEGT, per germline. The CDR3: CASRGQTTGNTIYF. The CDR3 DNA is TGTGCCAGCAGGGGCCAAACGACTGGAAACACCATATATTTT.

This clonotype was seen more than once but under ten times. The chain carries TRBV12-3 or TRBV12-4 and TRBJ2-7, with 8 nucleotides matching TRBD1. J gave up 2 bases and V 2 bases, and 5 bases lay outside the gene matches. This CDR3 has 15 amino acids. In DNA form, the CDR3 reads TGTGCCAGCAGTTTAAACGACAGGGGAGCCTACGAGCAGTACTTC. As protein: CASSLNDRGAYEQYF.

This clonotype appeared a few times. The genes are TRBV20-1 and TRBJ2-1; 8 positions match TRBD1. The CDR3 contains 13 residues. V lost 0 bases and J lost 10; bases outside the gene matches: 5. The germline CDR1 and CDR2 sequences are DFQATT and SNEGSKA (reference sequence). The CDR3 region has the DNA TGCAGTGCTAGAGATCGACAGGGGTTAGAGCAGTTCTTC. It translates to CSARDRQGLEQFF.

This clonotype was detected ten times or more. The V and J genes are TRBV20-1 and TRBJ1-1; unclear D gene. Looked up from germline, CDR1 is DFQATT and CDR2 is SNEGSKA (reference sequence). The CDR3 consists of 11 residues. Trimming cost V 6 bases and J 3 bases, with 8 bases left between them. The CDR3 DNA is TGCAGTGCAAGGCGGGACACTGAAGCTTTCTTT. Its protein is CSARRDTEAFF.

The chain recombines TRBV6-1 with TRBJ1-2; no clear D gene. The CDR3 is 13 amino acids. The V end was cut by 6 bases, the J end by 3 bases, with 11 bases between. In germline, CDR1 is MNHNS, CDR2 SASEGT. CDR3 sequence (DNA): TGTGCCAGCAGGAGAGAGGCATACTATGGCTACACCTTC. It yields the protein CASRREAYYGYTF.

The V and J genes are TRBV6-1 and TRBJ1-2; D is ambiguous. CDR1 MNHNS and CDR2 SASEGT come from the germline V gene. Trimming removed 6 bases at V and 9 bases at J, with 20 bases between. CDR3 length: 14 amino acids. Here the CDR3 reads CASSGAGNQQSYTF. CDR3 coding DNA: TGTGCCAGCAGCGGAGCCGGGAACCAACAGAGCTACACCTTC.

V and J are TRBV20-1 and TRBJ2-5, with D unclear. Deletions cut 6 bases from V and 1 base from J, with 15 bases between. This CDR3 spans 14 amino acids. Germline V gene lookup returns CDR1 DFQATT and CDR2 SNEGSKA (reference sequence). The CDR3 region is CSATGPQGQETQYF. In DNA form, the CDR3 reads TGCAGTGCGACCGGGCCCCAAGGCCAAGAGACCCAGTACTTC.